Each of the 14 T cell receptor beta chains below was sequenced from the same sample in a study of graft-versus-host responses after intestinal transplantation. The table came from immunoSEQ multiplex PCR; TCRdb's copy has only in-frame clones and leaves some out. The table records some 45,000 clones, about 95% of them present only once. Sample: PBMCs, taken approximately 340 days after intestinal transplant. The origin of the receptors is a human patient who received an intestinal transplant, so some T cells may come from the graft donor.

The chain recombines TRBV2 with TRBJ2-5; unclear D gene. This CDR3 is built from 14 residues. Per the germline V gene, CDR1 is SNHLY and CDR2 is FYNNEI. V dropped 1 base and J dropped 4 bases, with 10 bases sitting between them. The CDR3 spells CASSEENDGETQYF. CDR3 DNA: TGTGCCAGCAGTGAAGAGAATGATGGAGAGACCCAGTACTTC.

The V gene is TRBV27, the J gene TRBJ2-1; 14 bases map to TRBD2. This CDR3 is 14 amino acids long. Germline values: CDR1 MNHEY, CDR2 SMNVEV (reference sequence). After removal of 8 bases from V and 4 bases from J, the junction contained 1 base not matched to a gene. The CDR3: CASGTSGGYNEQFF. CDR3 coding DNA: TGTGCCAGCGGGACTAGCGGGGGATACAATGAGCAGTTCTTC.

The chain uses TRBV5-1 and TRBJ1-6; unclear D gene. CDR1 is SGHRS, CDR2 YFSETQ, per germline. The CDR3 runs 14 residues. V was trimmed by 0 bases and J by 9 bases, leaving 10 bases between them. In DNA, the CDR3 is TGCGCCAGCAGCTTGGGGGAAGCTGCTTCACCCCTCCACTTT. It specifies CASSLGEAASPLHF.

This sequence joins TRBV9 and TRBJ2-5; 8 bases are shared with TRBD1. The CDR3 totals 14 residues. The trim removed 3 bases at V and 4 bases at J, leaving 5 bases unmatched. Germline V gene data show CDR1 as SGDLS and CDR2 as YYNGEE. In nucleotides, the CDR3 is TGTGCCAGCAGCGAAGGACAGGGACCAGAGACCCAGTACTTC. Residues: CASSEGQGPETQYF.

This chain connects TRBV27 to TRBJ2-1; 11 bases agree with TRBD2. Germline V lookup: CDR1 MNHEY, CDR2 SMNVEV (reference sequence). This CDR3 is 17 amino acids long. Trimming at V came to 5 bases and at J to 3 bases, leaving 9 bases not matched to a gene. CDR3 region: CASSPTGTSGDYNEQFF. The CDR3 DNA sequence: TGTGCCAGCAGTCCAACCGGGACTAGCGGAGACTACAATGAGCAGTTCTTC.

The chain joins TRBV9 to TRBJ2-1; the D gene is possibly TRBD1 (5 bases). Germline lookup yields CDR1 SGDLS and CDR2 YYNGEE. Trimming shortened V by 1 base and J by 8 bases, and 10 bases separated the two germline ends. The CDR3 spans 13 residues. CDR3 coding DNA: TGTGCCAGCAGCGTAAGGGGCAGGGATGAGCAGTTCTTC. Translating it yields CASSVRGRDEQFF.

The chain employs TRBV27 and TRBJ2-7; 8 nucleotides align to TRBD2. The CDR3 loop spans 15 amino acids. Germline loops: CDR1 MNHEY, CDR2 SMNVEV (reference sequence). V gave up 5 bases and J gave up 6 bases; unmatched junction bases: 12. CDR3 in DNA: TGTGCCAGCAGTCCCCGACCCGGGGGGGCGGGCGAGCAGTACTTC. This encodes CASSPRPGGAGEQYF.

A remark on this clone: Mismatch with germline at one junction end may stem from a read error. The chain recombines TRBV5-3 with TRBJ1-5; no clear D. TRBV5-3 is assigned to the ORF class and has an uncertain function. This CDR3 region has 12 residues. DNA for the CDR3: TGTGCCAGCAGCTTGGCGGGTCAACCCCAGCATTTT. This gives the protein CASSLAGQPQHF.

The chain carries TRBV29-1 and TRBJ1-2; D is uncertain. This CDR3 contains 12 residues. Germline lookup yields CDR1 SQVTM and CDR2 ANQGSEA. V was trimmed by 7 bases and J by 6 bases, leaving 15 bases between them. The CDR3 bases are TGCAGCGCTGCCAATGGGGTGGATGGCTACACCTTC. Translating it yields CSAANGVDGYTF.

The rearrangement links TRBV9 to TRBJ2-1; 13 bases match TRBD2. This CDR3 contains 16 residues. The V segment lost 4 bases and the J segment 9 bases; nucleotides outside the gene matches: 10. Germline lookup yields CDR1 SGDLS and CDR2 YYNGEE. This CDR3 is CASSPRLAGGWSEQFF. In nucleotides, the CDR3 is TGTGCCAGCAGCCCCAGACTAGCGGGAGGTTGGAGTGAGCAGTTCTTC.

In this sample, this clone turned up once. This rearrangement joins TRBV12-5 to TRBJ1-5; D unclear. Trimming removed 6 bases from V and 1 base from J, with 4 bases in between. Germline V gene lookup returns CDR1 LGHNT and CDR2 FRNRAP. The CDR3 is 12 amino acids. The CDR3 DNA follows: TGTGCTAGTGGGGACAGCAATCAGCCCCAGCATTTT. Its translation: CASGDSNQPQHF.

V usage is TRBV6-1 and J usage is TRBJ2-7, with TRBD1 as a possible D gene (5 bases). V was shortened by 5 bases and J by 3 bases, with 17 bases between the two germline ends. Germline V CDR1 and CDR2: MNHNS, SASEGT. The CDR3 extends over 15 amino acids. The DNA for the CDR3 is TGTGCCAGCAGTCCTACAGGCCTCCTGATCTACGAGCAGTACTTC. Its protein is CASSPTGLLIYEQYF.

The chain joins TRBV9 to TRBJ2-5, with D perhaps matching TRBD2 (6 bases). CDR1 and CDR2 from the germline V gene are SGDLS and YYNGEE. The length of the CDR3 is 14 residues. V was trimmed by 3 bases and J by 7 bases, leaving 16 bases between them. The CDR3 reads CASSASGGPPTQYF. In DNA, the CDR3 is TGTGCCAGCAGCGCCTCTGGAGGGCCCCCGACCCAGTACTTC.

The CDR3 loop is CASSGQVRRFNEQFF. The CDR3 DNA is TGTGCCAGCAGCGGACAGGTCCGGAGGTTCAATGAGCAGTTCTTC. This chain uses TRBV7-9 with TRBJ2-1; 7 bases map to TRBD1. Germline lookup yields CDR1 SEHNR and CDR2 FQNEAQ (reference sequence). This CDR3 has 15 residues. V dropped 5 bases and J dropped 6; count of bases not matched to a gene: 10.